The entry below describes one T cell receptor beta chain. The data stem from a study of CD8 T cells in Susac syndrome. Random hexamers were used to reverse transcribe about 0.5 to 1 ug of RNA. TCRdb re-called the immunoSEQ multiplex PCR reads with MiXCR, one entry per CDR3 protein. The sample has about 200,000 distinct CDR3 sequences; about 96% are singletons. Trimming pared 3 bases from V and 6 bases from J, leaving 10 bases between. The length of the CDR3 is 12 residues. CDR1 is GTSNPN, CDR2 SVGIG, per germline (reference sequence). What was sequenced was CD4+ T cells from PBMCs. The chain carries TRBV30 and TRBJ2-3; no reliable D call. This clonotype was obtained from a human donor with multiple sclerosis. For the CDR3, the DNA is TGTGCCTGGAGGCCCATGTGGGATACGCAGTATTTT. This encodes CAWRPMWDTQYF.